These 25 T cell receptor beta chains share one sample of origin, sequenced in a study of cytotoxic CD8 clonotypes in ibrutinib-treated CLL. This table comes from immunoSEQ multiplex PCR, and its TCRdb copy is limited to in-frame clones, with some not included. The data contain over 140,000 clones, 75% to 85% of them singletons. The input for sequencing was PBMCs, taken after 36 months of ibrutinib treatment. The receptors stem from a human donor with chronic lymphocytic leukemia.

CDR3 loop: CASAPRTGGTNEQFF. The CDR3 bases are TGCGCCAGCGCACCCCGGACAGGGGGGACCAATGAGCAGTTCTTC. V and J are TRBV5-1 and TRBJ2-1; TRBD1 matches 10 bases. Germline assignment: CDR1 SGHRS and CDR2 YFSETQ. The junction had 10 bases not matched to a gene; V was cut back by 7 bases and J by 6 bases. The length of the CDR3 is 15 residues.

The rearrangement links TRBV5-4 to TRBJ2-5; 10 bases agree with TRBD2. J gave up 1 base and V 6 bases, and 3 bases lay outside the gene matches. Per germline, CDR1 SGHNT and CDR2 YYREEE (reference sequence). The CDR3 runs to 14 residues. The DNA for the CDR3 is TGTGCCAGCACCCTAGCGGGAGTCCAAGAGACCCAGTACTTC. It yields the protein CASTLAGVQETQYF.

The chain couples TRBV25-1 to TRBJ2-2; D perhaps matches TRBD2 (5 bases). V lost 4 bases to trimming and J lost 4 bases, with 10 bases between them. In germline, CDR1 is MGHDK, CDR2 SYGVNS. CDR3 length: 14 residues. Written as DNA, the CDR3 is TGTGCCAGCAGTGGGGAGCGTCGCACCGGGGAGCTGTTTTTT. Its translation is CASSGERRTGELFF.

The chain combines TRBV10-2 with TRBJ1-1; D is possibly TRBD1 (6 bases). The CDR3 is 13 amino acids. V lost 6 bases to trimming and J lost 1 base, with 9 bases between them. Germline V CDR1 and CDR2: WSHSY, SAAADI. The CDR3 here is CASRDRWNTEAFF. The CDR3 DNA sequence: TGCGCCAGCAGGGACAGATGGAACACTGAAGCTTTCTTT.

This clone was counted between two and nine times. The chain links TRBV20-1 to TRBJ1-6, with a tentative D call TRBD1 (6 bases). CDR1 and CDR2 (germline): DFQATT, SNEGSKA (reference sequence). This CDR3 comprises 11 residues. V dropped 3 bases and J dropped 19 bases, with 16 bases sitting between them. The CDR3 is CSAREQGLGHF. The CDR3 nucleotides read TGCAGTGCTAGGGAACAGGGTCTCGGGCACTTT.

The CDR3 region has the DNA TGTGCCAGCAGCCGTAGCCTGGGAAACACCATATATTTT. This translates into CASSRSLGNTIYF. J is TRBJ1-3 and V is TRBV6-5; D gene uncertain. This CDR3 comprises 13 residues. The V end lost 6 bases, the J end lost 4 bases, and 10 bases lay between the germline ends. Germline CDR1 reads MNHEY; CDR2 reads SVGAGI.

The genes are TRBV30 and TRBJ2-7; possibly TRBD2 for D (6 bases). Trimming cost V 5 bases and J 4 bases, with 15 bases left between them. Per germline, CDR1 GTSNPN and CDR2 SVGIG (reference sequence). There are 13 residues in the CDR3. CDR3 in DNA: TGTGCCTGGGGTGGGACTTATACATACGAGCAGTACTTC. This sequence encodes CAWGGTYTYEQYF. The entire variable domain, with the rest obtained from reference TRBV30 and TRBJ2-7, is as follows: SQTIHQWPATLVQPVGSPLSLECTVEGTSNPNLYWYRQAAGRGLQLLFYSVGIGQISSEVPQNLSASRPQDRQFILSSKKLLLSDSGFYLCAWGGTYTYEQYFGPGTRLTVT.

CDR3 protein: CASSPRTSGGYNEQFF. The CDR3 DNA is TGTGCCAGCAGTCCGAGGACTAGCGGGGGGTACAATGAGCAGTTCTTC. This chain connects TRBV27 to TRBJ2-1, with 14 positions matching TRBD2. This CDR3 has 16 residues. Germline trimming cut 5 bases from V and 4 bases from J; bases unmatched to any gene: 4. The germline CDR1 and CDR2 sequences are MNHEY and SMNVEV (reference sequence).

This clone is medium-sized by share. The chain joins TRBV9 to TRBJ2-1; tentatively, D is TRBD2 (6 bases). CDR3 length equals 15 residues. Looked up from germline, CDR1 is SGDLS and CDR2 is YYNGEE. Between the trimmed V and J ends, which lost 2 bases and 8 bases, there was a span of 17 bases. The CDR3 reads CASSVETGDFHEQFF. CDR3 coding DNA: TGTGCCAGCAGCGTTGAGACGGGAGATTTCCATGAGCAGTTCTTC.

The J gene is TRBJ1-5, the V gene TRBV4-1; unclear D gene. This CDR3 is built from 16 residues. With 0 bases removed from V and 1 base from J, the gap between germline ends came to 10 bases. Germline V lookup: CDR1 MGHRA, CDR2 YSYEKL. Written as DNA, the CDR3 is TGCGCCAGCAGCCAAGAGGGGAGTGGGAGCAATCAGCCCCAGCATTTT. Translation gives CASSQEGSGSNQPQHF.

This rearrangement joins TRBV27 to TRBJ1-1; D might be TRBD1 (5 bases). The germline CDR1 and CDR2 sequences are MNHEY and SMNVEV (reference sequence). The CDR3 has 16 residues. V dropped 5 bases and J dropped 1 base, with 17 bases sitting between them. The CDR3 here is CASSRLTGTANTEAFF. The CDR3 region has the DNA TGTGCCAGCAGTCGCTTAACCGGGACGGCGAACACTGAAGCTTTCTTT.

V is TRBV6-1 and J is TRBJ1-5, with D tentatively TRBD1 (6 bases). Germline V lookup: CDR1 MNHNS, CDR2 SASEGT. The length of the CDR3 is 12 residues. V was shortened by 7 bases and J by 7 bases, with 11 bases between the two germline ends. CDR3 DNA sequence: TGTGCCAGCAAACAGGGAGAACAGCCCCAGCATTTT. Amino acid sequence: CASKQGEQPQHF.

CDR3: CASGPGRTSEAFF. Here the CDR3 DNA reads TGTGCTAGTGGCCCGGGAAGAACCTCCGAAGCTTTCTTT. The rearrangement uses TRBV12-5 and TRBJ1-1; D unresolved. V was shortened by 6 bases and J by 8 bases, with 16 bases between the two germline ends. This CDR3 has 13 residues. CDR1 is LGHNT and CDR2 is FRNRAP in the germline V gene.

This clone was detected only once. V is TRBV6-1 and J is TRBJ1-2; D is unclear. The CDR3 extends over 14 amino acids. The V end lost 4 bases, the J end lost 0 bases, and 9 bases lay between the germline ends. Germline CDR1 is MNHNS and CDR2 is SASEGT. Written as DNA, the CDR3 is TGTGCCAGCAGTGCCTGGGATACTAACTATGGCTACACCTTC. It yields the protein CASSAWDTNYGYTF.

The CDR3 loop reads CASRTSGSHVWVSDTQYF. DNA of the CDR3: TGTGCCAGTAGAACTAGCGGGAGTCATGTTTGGGTCTCTGATACGCAGTATTTT. The chain has TRBV19 and TRBJ2-3; 11 nucleotides match TRBD2. V gave up 6 bases and J gave up 6 bases; unmatched junction bases: 17. Germline CDR1 reads LNHDA; CDR2 reads SQIVND (reference sequence). The CDR3 has 18 residues.

This clone was observed once. The chain links TRBV5-6 to TRBJ2-5, with TRBD2 matching 7 bases. Germline V CDR1 and CDR2: SGHDT, YYEEEE. V lost 4 bases to trimming and J lost 3 bases; unmatched junction nucleotides: 12. The length of the CDR3 is 16 residues. This CDR3 is CASSEEGRVAEETQYF. The CDR3 nucleotides read TGTGCCAGCAGCGAAGAGGGGAGGGTAGCGGAAGAGACCCAGTACTTC.

V is TRBV7-8 and J is TRBJ2-3, with 11 bases lining up with TRBD2. The ends lost 5 bases at V and 7 bases at J; junction bases unmatched: 14. CDR3 size: 17 residues. Germline V gene sequence: CDR1 SGHVS, CDR2 FQNEAQ. The CDR3 coding sequence is TGTGCCAGCAGCACCCCGAGTAGCGGGGGGGAGGAGAATACGCAGTATTTT. As protein: CASSTPSSGGEENTQYF.

This clone was detected once. The genes are TRBV5-6 and TRBJ2-7; tentative D call: TRBD2 (6 bases). Germline CDR1 is SGHDT and CDR2 is YYEEEE. Trimming removed 4 bases from V and 5 bases from J, with 19 bases in between. CDR3 length: 15 amino acids. CDR3 nucleotides: TGTGCCAGCAGCCCGGATTCGGCGGGGTGGAACGAGCAGTACTTC. Amino acid sequence: CASSPDSAGWNEQYF.

The chain couples TRBV5-8 to TRBJ1-4; 11 bases fit TRBD1. The V and J ends lost 4 bases and 8 bases, in that order; junction bases with no gene match: 7. The CDR3 is 15 amino acids. Germline CDR1 and CDR2: SGHTS and YDEGEE. The DNA of the CDR3 is TGTGCCAGCAGCACAGGACAGGGGGCTTGGGAAAAACTGTTTTTT. Amino acids: CASSTGQGAWEKLFF.

V and J are TRBV10-2 and TRBJ2-1; 10 bases match TRBD1. The CDR3 runs to 14 residues. Looked up from germline, CDR1 is WSHSY and CDR2 is SAAADI. After removal of 6 bases from V and 1 base from J, the junction contained 0 bases not matched to a gene. The CDR3 DNA sequence: TGCGCCAGCAGGGACAGGGGGTCCTACAATGAGCAGTTCTTC. The encoded protein is CASRDRGSYNEQFF.

This chain links TRBV16 with TRBJ1-2, with unresolved D. The CDR3 loop spans 18 amino acids. CDR1 is KGHSY and CDR2 is FQNENV in the germline V gene. V was pared by 0 bases and J by 2 bases, with 19 bases between. The CDR3 DNA reads TGTGCCAGCAGCCAATCGATGCCCTATACGGCCGGGAACTATGGCTACACCTTC. Encoded protein: CASSQSMPYTAGNYGYTF.

The chain is built from TRBV7-9 and TRBJ2-2, with 10 bases lining up with TRBD1. CDR3 size: 14 residues. The ends lost 7 bases at V and 7 bases at J; junction bases unmatched: 6. Germline loops: CDR1 SEHNR, CDR2 FQNEAQ (reference sequence). CDR3 nucleotide sequence: TGTGCCAGCAACAGACAGGGGGCCAACGGGGAGCTGTTTTTT. This sequence encodes CASNRQGANGELFF.

This clone showed up just once. V gene TRBV11-2 combines with J gene TRBJ1-2, with 12 bases that match TRBD1. Germline V gene sequence: CDR1 SGHAT, CDR2 FQNNGV. V shed 5 bases, J shed 4 bases, and the junction held 8 bases outside the gene matches. The CDR3 is 16 residues long. As DNA, the CDR3 is TGTGCCAGCAGCCCGGGGACAGGGGGCACTTTCTATGGCTACACCTTC. As protein: CASSPGTGGTFYGYTF.

V usage is TRBV14 and J usage is TRBJ2-2; 9 bases agree with TRBD2. The CDR3 has 16 residues. Germline V gives CDR1 SGHDN, CDR2 FVKESK. The V and J ends lost 2 bases and 5 bases, in that order; junction bases with no gene match: 6. DNA for the CDR3: TGTGCCAGCAGCCAATTGCTAGCGGGATGGACCGGGGAGCTGTTTTTT. Protein: CASSQLLAGWTGELFF. Combining the CDR3 with reference TRBV14 and TRBJ2-2 gives the whole variable domain EAGVTQFPSHSVIEKGQTVTLRCDPISGHDNLYWYRRVMGKEIKFLLHFVKESKQDESGMPNNRFLAERTGGTYSTLKVQPAELEDSGVYFCASSQLLAGWTGELFFGEGSRLTVL.

CDR3 loop: CASSTNRDSPLHF. The CDR3 DNA is TGTGCCAGCTCGACCAACAGGGATTCACCCCTCCACTTT. This chain links TRBV18 with TRBJ1-6; D perhaps matches TRBD1 (6 bases). The CDR3 totals 13 residues. V was clipped by 6 bases and J by 8 bases, with 11 bases between them. The V gene's germline CDR1 is KGHSH and CDR2 LQKENI.